One and the same sample provided the 30 T cell receptor beta chains below, sequenced in a study of Ad26.COV2.S vaccination and SARS-CoV-2 variants. TCRdb's copy holds only in-frame clones and misses some; the assay was immunoSEQ multiplex PCR. The sample records a few hundred thousand clones, around 87% being singletons. Treatment specified: around 19 received Ad26.COV2.S at low or high dose, single or two shots; about 5 received placebo; per-sample allocation not given. After the first vaccine or placebo injection, samples were drawn on day 63. Material: peripheral blood, obtained in a trial of Ad26.COV2.S vaccine versus placebo. The receptors were sampled from a person aged 18-60 years who received the Ad26.COV2.S COVID-19 vaccine or a placebo.

This rearrangement joins TRBV27 to TRBJ2-7; 10 bases are shared with TRBD1. The CDR3 totals 15 residues. V lost 5 bases to trimming and J lost 2 bases; unmatched junction nucleotides: 6. From germline, CDR1 is MNHEY and CDR2 SMNVEV (reference sequence). The CDR3 reads CASSTPGQGTYEQYF. The DNA for the CDR3 is TGTGCCAGCAGTACCCCGGGACAGGGGACCTACGAGCAGTACTTC.

Comments on this clone: One end of the junction fails to match germline, which may point to a read error. This chain uses TRBV11-1 with TRBJ1-2; 9 nucleotides match TRBD1. The length of the CDR3 is 12 residues. The germline V gene has CDR1 SGHAT and CDR2 FQDESV (reference sequence). CDR3 loop: CASSPGQGHFWF. CDR3 bases: TGTGCCAGCAGCCCGGGACAGGGACACTTCTGGTTC.

A single count supports this clone. The chain links TRBV3-1 (or the pseudogene TRBV3-2) to TRBJ2-7; D possibly matches TRBD1 or TRBD2 (5 bases each). This CDR3 region has 16 residues. Germline CDR1 reads LGHDT; CDR2 reads YNNKEL (reference sequence). V lost 3 bases to trimming and J lost 2 bases, with 17 bases between them. The CDR3 loop reads CASSHAAGTVTYEQYF. The CDR3 DNA sequence: TGTGCCAGCAGCCATGCCGCCGGGACGGTTACCTACGAGCAGTACTTC.

The chain is built from TRBV5-1 and TRBJ1-2; 9 nucleotides line up with TRBD1. The CDR3 spans 15 residues. Trimming cost V 0 bases and J 8 bases; bases outside gene matches: 8. The germline V gene encodes CDR1 SGHRS and CDR2 YFSETQ. The CDR3 DNA reads as TGCGCCAGCAGCTTGGACCGCGGGACAGGGAGCGGCTACACCTTC. Residues: CASSLDRGTGSGYTF.

This chain joins TRBV29-1 and TRBJ1-1, with D possibly TRBD1 on 5 matching bases. The CDR3 totals 12 residues. The V end lost 5 bases, the J end lost 1 base, and 8 bases lay between the germline ends. Per the germline V gene, CDR1 is SQVTM and CDR2 is ANQGSEA. Here the CDR3 reads CSVSGANTEAFF. CDR3 sequence (DNA): TGCAGCGTTTCCGGGGCGAACACTGAAGCTTTCTTT.

The genes are TRBV24-1 and TRBJ2-3; 8 bases fit TRBD2. J gave up 4 bases and V 4 bases, and 9 bases lay outside the gene matches. The CDR3 is 16 residues long. Germline CDR1 is KGHDR and CDR2 is SFDVKD. The CDR3 sequence is CATSEGRGAIADTQYF. CDR3 coding DNA: TGTGCCACCAGTGAGGGGCGGGGGGCCATAGCAGATACGCAGTATTTT.

The chain recombines TRBV5-6 with TRBJ2-1; D is unclear. CDR3 length: 11 residues. CDR1 and CDR2 from the germline V gene are SGHDT and YYEEEE. Trimming pared 0 bases from V and 8 bases from J, leaving 3 bases between. The CDR3 sequence: CASSLVDEQFF. The CDR3 DNA follows: TGTGCCAGCAGCTTGGTCGATGAGCAGTTCTTC.

The genes are TRBV12-3 or TRBV12-4 and TRBJ2-1; 9 positions match TRBD2. The trim removed 6 bases at V and 16 bases at J, leaving 10 bases unmatched. The CDR3 consists of 12 residues. The CDR3 coding sequence is TGTGCCAGCAGCCAGACTCTAGCGGGGAGATTCTTC. Translation gives CASSQTLAGRFF.

This clone was counted only a few times. The chain has TRBV18 and TRBJ1-2; D might be TRBD1 (5 bases). Looked up from germline, CDR1 is KGHSH and CDR2 is LQKENI. The CDR3 contains 17 residues. V lost 2 bases, J lost 0 bases, and 16 bases lay in between. The CDR3 bases are TGTGCCAGCTCACCAAATCCGGGGACGTCTGCTAACTATGGCTACACCTTC. Its translation is CASSPNPGTSANYGYTF.

Details on this clone: An end of the junction does not agree with germline; a read error may underlie this. The V gene is TRBV12-5, the J gene TRBJ1-2, with a weak D call TRBD1 (6 bases). The CDR3 extends over 13 amino acids. Germline V gene data show CDR1 as LGHNT and CDR2 as FRNRAP. As DNA, the CDR3 is TGTGCCAGTGTCTTGGCGGGGGGCCATGGCTACACCTTC. Its protein is CASVLAGGHGYTF.

This sequence joins TRBV2 and TRBJ1-1; TRBD1 is a possible D gene (5 bases). Germline V lookup: CDR1 SNHLY, CDR2 FYNNEI. V dropped 2 bases and J dropped 11 bases, with 15 bases sitting between them. The length of the CDR3 is 13 residues. The DNA for the CDR3 is TGTGCCAGCAGTGAATGGGCCGAGGGGAGCGCTTTCTTT. It encodes CASSEWAEGSAFF.

This rearrangement joins TRBV19 to TRBJ1-2; D call uncertain. This CDR3 region has 12 residues. V lost 3 bases to trimming and J lost 10 bases, with 12 bases between them. Germline CDR1 is LNHDA and CDR2 is SQIVND (reference sequence). CDR3 DNA: TGTGCCAGTAGTATTGGTAAGGTGGACTACACCTTC. It encodes CASSIGKVDYTF.

This rearrangement joins TRBV12-5 to TRBJ1-1; D is possibly TRBD1 (5 bases). Trimming left V 2 bases short and J 1 base short, with 20 bases between. The CDR3 totals 18 residues. Germline CDR1 and CDR2: LGHNT and FRNRAP. The CDR3 nucleotides are TGTGCTAGTGGTTTGAGTTATTTGGCAGGGTGGGGGAACACTGAAGCTTTCTTT. Protein product: CASGLSYLAGWGNTEAFF.

This clone occurred a few times. The chain is built from TRBV2 and TRBJ1-1; TRBD1 might be the D (5 bases). CDR3 length: 12 amino acids. Trimming removed 5 bases from V and 11 bases from J, with 15 bases in between. The germline CDR1 and CDR2 sequences are SNHLY and FYNNEI. The CDR3 region has the DNA TGTGCCAGCAGTCCGGGACCTTATCGGGCTTTCTTT. Protein: CASSPGPYRAFF. Full variable domain (missing parts from reference TRBV2 and TRBJ1-1): EPEVTQTPSHQVTQMGQEVILRCVPISNHLYFYWYRQILGQKVEFLVSFYNNEISEKSEIFDDQFSVERPDGSNFTLKIRSTKLEDSAMYFCASSPGPYRAFFGQGTRLTVV.

This chain uses TRBV7-3 with TRBJ2-1, with 7 bases identical to TRBD2. Germline CDR1 SGHTA, CDR2 FQGTGA. This CDR3 is built from 12 residues. Losses at the gene ends were 6 bases for V and 9 bases for J; bases not matched to a gene: 5. The CDR3 reads CASSNGGTEQFF. The DNA for the CDR3 is TGTGCCAGCAGTAACGGGGGGACTGAGCAGTTCTTC.

V is TRBV5-1 and J is TRBJ1-2; 11 bases are shared with TRBD1. This CDR3 is 18 amino acids long. Per germline, CDR1 SGHRS and CDR2 YFSETQ. V trimming: 0 bases; J trimming: 5 bases; junction bases outside the gene matches: 12. CDR3 nucleotides: TGCGCCAGCAGCTTGGTTGGGGAGGACAGGGGGCGCTTGTATGGCTACACCTTC. It encodes CASSLVGEDRGRLYGYTF. The complete variable domain, with remaining parts taken from reference TRBV5-1 and TRBJ1-2, reads KAGVTQTPRYLIKTRGQQVTLSCSPISGHRSVSWYQQTPGQGLQFLFEYFSETQRNKGNFPGRFSGRQFSNSRSEMNVSTLELGDSALYLCASSLVGEDRGRLYGYTFGSGTRLTVV.

The chain uses TRBV7-9 and TRBJ2-5; 10 bases are a match to TRBD2. CDR3 length: 14 amino acids. The germline V gene has CDR1 SEHNR and CDR2 FQNEAQ (reference sequence). Trimming removed 5 bases from V and 5 bases from J; junction bases left unmatched: 5. CDR3 in DNA: TGTGCCAGCAGCCCAGGGACTAGCGTGGAGACCCAGTACTTC. Its translation is CASSPGTSVETQYF.

This sequence joins TRBV5-1 and TRBJ2-3, with D perhaps TRBD1 or TRBD2 (5 bases each). Deletions cut 7 bases from V and 0 bases from J, with 12 bases between. The germline V gene has CDR1 SGHRS and CDR2 YFSETQ. The CDR3 is 14 amino acids. CDR3 residues: CASAGTPSTDTQYF. The CDR3 DNA is TGCGCCAGCGCCGGGACGCCGAGCACAGATACGCAGTATTTT.

This clone has at least ten counts. The V call is TRBV20-1, the J call TRBJ1-5; no clear D gene. V was cut by 3 bases and J by 1 base, with 7 bases left in between. CDR1 is DFQATT and CDR2 is SNEGSKA in the germline V gene (reference sequence). The CDR3 loop spans 13 amino acids. This CDR3 reads CSASVLSNQPQHF. CDR3 DNA sequence: TGCAGTGCTAGTGTCTTGAGCAATCAGCCCCAGCATTTT.

V is TRBV3-1 (or the pseudogene TRBV3-2) and J is TRBJ2-1, with 10 bases aligning to TRBD1. V lost 0 bases to trimming and J lost 6 bases; unmatched junction nucleotides: 2. This CDR3 contains 15 residues. Germline CDR1 is LGHDT and CDR2 is YNNKEL (reference sequence). The chain's CDR3 is CASSQERTGGNEQFF. The CDR3 region has the DNA TGTGCCAGCAGCCAAGAGAGGACAGGGGGCAATGAGCAGTTCTTC.

This chain joins TRBV12-3 or TRBV12-4 and TRBJ2-2; no clear D gene. The CDR3 runs to 12 residues. The V end was cut by 10 bases, the J end by 1 base, with 7 bases between. This chain's CDR3 is CATKMNTGELFF. The CDR3 nucleotides read TGTGCCACCAAAATGAACACCGGGGAGCTGTTTTTT.

The table lists this clone with a few counts. This rearrangement joins TRBV7-3 to TRBJ1-1; D remains ambiguous. The CDR3 sequence is 14 residues long. Per the germline V gene, CDR1 is SGHTA and CDR2 is FQGTGA. The V end was cut by 5 bases, the J end by 5 bases, with 15 bases between. The CDR3 DNA reads TGTGCCAGCAGCCCCGATGGAAAGGTAACTGAAGCTTTCTTT. Translating gives CASSPDGKVTEAFF.

This clone showed up just once. This chain joins TRBV29-1 and TRBJ1-2; no definite D call. V lost 0 bases and J lost 3, with 2 bases in between. CDR1 and CDR2 (germline): SQVTM, ANQGSEA. The CDR3 consists of 11 residues. The CDR3: CSVEDHYGYTF. CDR3 nucleotide sequence: TGCAGCGTTGAAGACCACTATGGCTACACCTTC.

This clone has only one observation. This chain links TRBV29-1 with TRBJ2-7; 10 positions match TRBD2. Germline V CDR1 and CDR2: SQVTM, ANQGSEA. CDR3 length: 13 residues. Trimming at V came to 4 bases and at J to 4 bases, leaving 4 bases not matched to a gene. As DNA, the CDR3 is TGCAGCGTTGTGGCTAGCGGGGGTTACGAGCAGTACTTC. Translated: CSVVASGGYEQYF.

V gene TRBV3-1 (or the pseudogene TRBV3-2) combines with J gene TRBJ2-5; 7 nucleotides agree with TRBD1. Germline V gene data show CDR1 as LGHDT and CDR2 as YNNKEL (reference sequence). The V gene end was trimmed by 4 bases and the J gene end by 2 bases; junction bases not matched to a gene: 4. The CDR3 runs 14 residues. The CDR3 coding sequence is TGTGCCAGCAGCCCGGGACAGATACAAGAGACCCAGTACTTC. Encoded protein: CASSPGQIQETQYF.

The V and J genes are TRBV2 and TRBJ1-1; perhaps TRBD1 as D (6 bases). The length of the CDR3 is 14 residues. Germline V lookup: CDR1 SNHLY, CDR2 FYNNEI. Trimming stripped 1 base from V and 10 bases from J, with 16 bases between. The chain's CDR3 is CASSEGRQGRGAFF. In nucleotides, the CDR3 is TGTGCCAGCAGTGAAGGTCGGCAGGGGAGGGGAGCTTTCTTT.

V gene TRBV4-1 combines with J gene TRBJ2-7; weak D call: TRBD1 (6 bases). The length of the CDR3 is 14 residues. V was clipped by 4 bases and J by 2 bases, with 12 bases between them. The germline V gene encodes CDR1 MGHRA and CDR2 YSYEKL. The CDR3 loop is CASSRPGQTYEQYF. The DNA of the CDR3 is TGCGCCAGCAGCCGACCGGGACAAACCTACGAGCAGTACTTC.

V is TRBV19 and J is TRBJ2-2; D not resolved. The CDR3 runs to 14 residues. V was shortened by 3 bases and J by 4 bases, with 9 bases between the two germline ends. Germline-derived CDR1 and CDR2 are LNHDA and SQIVND (reference sequence). CDR3 in amino acids: CASSMWSSTGELFF. As DNA, the CDR3 is TGTGCCAGTAGTATGTGGAGTTCCACCGGGGAGCTGTTTTTT. Together with reference TRBV19 and TRBJ2-2, the CDR3 gives the full variable domain: DGGITQSPKYLFRKEGQNVTLSCEQNLNHDAMYWYRQDPGQGLRLIYYSQIVNDFQKGDIAEGYSVSREKKESFPLTVTSAQKNPTAFYLCASSMWSSTGELFFGEGSRLTVL.

The V and J genes are TRBV9 and TRBJ1-5; 8 nucleotides agree with TRBD1. The V segment lost 3 bases and the J segment 6 bases; nucleotides outside the gene matches: 5. CDR1 is SGDLS and CDR2 is YYNGEE in the germline V gene. This CDR3 is 14 amino acids long. DNA of the CDR3: TGTGCCAGCAGCGCCCGCGGGACAGGTCAGCCCCAGCATTTT. Translation: CASSARGTGQPQHF.

This chain connects TRBV4-3 to TRBJ2-5; D is uncertain. This CDR3 spans 16 amino acids. The germline gives CDR1 LGHNA, CDR2 YSLEER. Deletions cut 1 base from V and 5 bases from J, with 17 bases between. CDR3 residues: CASSQGTPKGSETQYF. As DNA, the CDR3 is TGCGCCAGCAGCCAAGGAACTCCCAAAGGGTCCGAGACCCAGTACTTC.